This T cell receptor beta chain was profiled in a study of CD8 T cells in ankylosing spondylitis (dated by TCRdb to the late 2010s). With regard to the full study: T cell receptor beta repertoires were profiled in healthy donors and ankylosing spondylitis patients so that disease-linked TCR variants could be found. The whole study cohort included some 100 healthy donors and 25 ankylosing spondylitis patients. Peripheral blood was sampled, and synovial fluid was also collected from ankylosing spondylitis patients. Findings and caveats that apply to the study as a whole: Some TCR beta motif variants had previously been reported in synovial fluid and blood of reactive arthritis patients, which suggested common disease-initiation mechanisms. According to the report, matched synovial fluid samples from ankylosing spondylitis patients were significantly enriched for the disease-linked clones. In peripheral blood, the disease-linked clones were found at relatively low frequencies and had a CD8+ phenotype. A TCR beta motif made up of eight or nine highly homologous amino acid variants appeared to be characteristic of blood from ankylosing spondylitis patients.

Comments on this clonotype: Its antigen remains undetermined. Per-base qualities were not stored, and no clone one base away is much larger.

The sample was run on an Illumina HiSeq 2500. Quantitative 5'-RACE with molecular barcodes was used to prepare TCR beta libraries. In the paper's pipeline: A new computational method, built on a probabilistic model of VDJ rearrangement, was used to identify disease-linked TCR variants. TCRdb trimmed public reads at Q25 via fastp, called clones via MiXCR and kept in-frame beta chains. Merged by CDR3 protein, the rows form single entries marked with the most common genes and DNA. The V and J calls reflect TCRdb's pipeline rather than the authors' work. The sample includes 700,000 to 1,000,000 distinct CDR3 sequences, with about 12% observed a single time. 0.51% of the sample lies in the top ten. The clonotype comes from a male donor with ankylosing spondylitis. The sample taken for sequencing was blood, either unsorted or a sorted T cell fraction (not recorded which).

The nucleotide sequence reads TGCGCCAGCAGCTCAAACCGGGACGGGGAGCTGTTTTTT. It translates to CASSSNRDGELFF. Recombination connected TRBV5-1 to TRBJ2-2; TRBD2 is a possible D gene, resting on 5 matching bases. Including cysteine and phenylalanine, the CDR3 has 13 amino acids. Only the CDR3 region is kept as DNA, spanning 39 bases read in frame from base 1. Based on the germline V gene, the CDR1 and CDR2 sequences are SGHRS and YFSETQ. Trimming takes 3 bases from V and 7 bases from J, and the germline ends sit 10 bases apart.